One sample yielded the 25 T cell receptor beta chains listed below, sequenced in a study of shared clonotypes between healthy human individuals. The naive CD8 fraction comprised CD45RO-negative cells positively selected for CCR7 and excluded terminally differentiated effector memory CD45RA+ cells. Some clones are missing from TCRdb's copy, which holds only in-frame ones; the method was immunoSEQ multiplex PCR. The sample has over 2 million clones, 85% to 95% seen once. The sequenced sample consisted of naive CD8+ T cells sorted from blood. The receptors were sampled from a young man in good health.

The CDR3 region is CASSQTGGGSGTIYF. The CDR3 nucleotides read TGTGCCAGCAGCCAAACCGGCGGTGGGTCTGGCACCATATATTTT. The rearrangement links TRBV9 to TRBJ1-3; D not resolved. The CDR3 runs to 15 residues. With 4 bases removed from V and 9 bases from J, the gap between germline ends came to 20 bases. Germline CDR1 and CDR2: SGDLS and YYNGEE.

In DNA form, the CDR3 reads TGTGCCAGCAGTGAAGCGCGAGGATTAAATTCACCCCTCCACTTT. This codes for CASSEARGLNSPLHF. The rearrangement joins TRBV6-1 to TRBJ1-6, with unresolved D. The germline V gene has CDR1 MNHNS and CDR2 SASEGT. Trimming cost V 0 bases and J 7 bases, with 10 bases left between them. The CDR3 is 15 amino acids.

The chain recombines TRBV7-8 with TRBJ2-3; 12 bases match TRBD2. With V trimmed by 1 base and J by 5 bases, 1 base remained unmatched. This CDR3 is 15 amino acids long. CDR1 SGHVS and CDR2 FQNEAQ come from the germline V gene. The CDR3 nucleotides read TGTGCCAGCAGCTTAGTGGGACTAGCGGGAGATACGCAGTATTTT. Amino acids: CASSLVGLAGDTQYF.

The chain couples TRBV7-9 to TRBJ1-2; a weak D match, TRBD1 (6 bases). Germline CDR1 SEHNR, CDR2 FQNEAQ (reference sequence). V was pared by 0 bases and J by 4 bases, with 9 bases between. The CDR3 totals 14 residues. In DNA form, the CDR3 reads TGTGCCAGCAGCTTAGCTCGACAGGTCTATGGCTACACCTTC. Amino acids: CASSLARQVYGYTF.

The chain employs TRBV19 and TRBJ1-3, with TRBD1 matching over 7 bases. The CDR3 consists of 15 residues. In germline, CDR1 is LNHDA, CDR2 SQIVND (reference sequence). V was pared by 6 bases and J by 4 bases, with 9 bases of the junction left unmatched. CDR3 residues: CASSRDRWLGNTIYF. CDR3 nucleotide sequence: TGTGCCAGTAGCCGGGACAGATGGCTCGGAAACACCATATATTTT.

The V and J genes are TRBV10-2 and TRBJ2-7; no firm D call. Germline assignment: CDR1 WSHSY and CDR2 SAAADI. This CDR3 comprises 11 residues. Trimming took off 0 bases at V and 7 bases at J, with 4 bases between the two ends. The CDR3 here is CASSESREQYF. The CDR3 nucleotides read TGCGCCAGCAGTGAGTCGAGGGAGCAGTACTTC.

This clone was recorded once. V gene TRBV30 combines with J gene TRBJ2-3; D is possibly TRBD2 (7 bases). Per the germline V gene, CDR1 is GTSNPN and CDR2 is SVGIG (reference sequence). CDR3 size: 14 residues. V lost 5 bases to trimming and J lost 2 bases, with 14 bases between them. The CDR3 reads CAWLRRGLTDTQYF. CDR3 bases: TGTGCCTGGCTCCGGCGGGGGCTCACAGATACGCAGTATTTT.

This sequence joins TRBV6-5 and TRBJ1-1, with TRBD1 as a possible D gene (5 bases). The germline gives CDR1 MNHEY, CDR2 SVGAGI. Trimming shortened V by 0 bases and J by 2 bases, and 10 bases separated the two germline ends. The CDR3 has 15 amino acids. The CDR3 region is CASSYSLGTNTEAFF. The CDR3 bases are TGTGCCAGCAGTTACTCACTGGGGACCAACACTGAAGCTTTCTTT.

In regard to this clone: Other DNA sequences from this sample encode an identical CDR3 as well. This chain uses TRBV2 with TRBJ2-1; TRBD2 matches 11 bases. Germline trimming cut 6 bases from V and 4 bases from J; bases unmatched to any gene: 2. CDR3 length: 14 amino acids. The germline gives CDR1 SNHLY, CDR2 FYNNEI. CDR3 DNA: TGTGCCAGCAGGACTAGCGGGGAGTACAATGAGCAGTTCTTC. It specifies CASRTSGEYNEQFF. The whole variable domain, remainder taken from reference TRBV2 and TRBJ2-1, is EPEVTQTPSHQVTQMGQEVILRCVPISNHLYFYWYRQILGQKVEFLVSFYNNEISEKSEIFDDQFSVERPDGSNFTLKIRSTKLEDSAMYFCASRTSGEYNEQFFGPGTRLTVL.

The chain couples TRBV2 to TRBJ2-7, with D perhaps matching TRBD1 (6 bases). This CDR3 is built from 11 residues. Germline-derived CDR1 and CDR2 are SNHLY and FYNNEI. CDR3 in amino acids: CAGGRVNEQYF. The CDR3, as DNA: TGTGCTGGGGGCAGGGTCAACGAGCAGTACTTC.

The chain employs TRBV7-9 and TRBJ2-7; D perhaps matches TRBD2 (7 bases). Trimming stripped 4 bases from V and 4 bases from J, with 17 bases between. Germline CDR1 and CDR2: SEHNR and FQNEAQ (reference sequence). CDR3 length: 15 amino acids. The CDR3 coding sequence is TGTGCCAGCAGCTCTGGGGGGGACATACGGTACGAGCAGTACTTC. Its protein product is CASSSGGDIRYEQYF.

In this sample, this clone turned up once. This chain links TRBV27 with TRBJ2-2; D is unresolved. V lost 3 bases and J 1 base, leaving 9 bases between the germline ends. The CDR3 covers 15 residues. CDR1 and CDR2 from the germline V gene are MNHEY and SMNVEV (reference sequence). CDR3 region: CASSFYWQNTGELFF. For the CDR3, the DNA is TGTGCCAGCAGTTTCTATTGGCAGAACACCGGGGAGCTGTTTTTT.

V and J are TRBV4-3 and TRBJ1-1; possibly TRBD1 for D (5 bases). The V gene lost 1 base and the J gene lost 4 bases, with 7 bases spanning the gap. In germline, CDR1 is LGHNA, CDR2 YSLEER. This CDR3 region has 13 residues. The CDR3 is CASSQVTVTEAFF. The DNA of the CDR3 is TGCGCCAGCAGCCAAGTGACAGTCACTGAAGCTTTCTTT.

The chain links TRBV13 to TRBJ2-1, with 9 bases that match TRBD1. The CDR3 extends over 14 amino acids. Germline V gives CDR1 PRHDT, CDR2 FYEKMQ (reference sequence). The V gene end was trimmed by 5 bases and the J gene end by 10 bases; junction bases not matched to a gene: 9. CDR3 coding DNA: TGTGCCAGCAGCAAGGGACAGGGAATGGGCGAGCAGTTCTTC. Translating gives CASSKGQGMGEQFF.

The gene calls are TRBV29-1 and TRBJ2-3; a weak D match, TRBD2 (5 bases). Trimming removed 7 bases at V and 6 bases at J, with 11 bases between. The CDR3 is 11 amino acids. Germline CDR1 and CDR2: SQVTM and ANQGSEA. CDR3 region: CSGGLGDTQYF. The DNA of the CDR3 is TGCAGCGGAGGGTTGGGTGATACGCAGTATTTT.

This clone occurred once. V is TRBV5-8 and J is TRBJ1-1; D is unresolved. The CDR3 length is 15 residues. V was cut by 3 bases and J by 1 base, with 13 bases left in between. Germline values: CDR1 SGHTS, CDR2 YDEGEE. The CDR3 sequence is CASSSTGNENTEAFF. In DNA, the CDR3 is TGTGCCAGCAGCTCAACCGGGAACGAGAACACTGAAGCTTTCTTT. Using reference TRBV5-8 and TRBJ1-1 for the parts outside the CDR3, the full variable domain is EAGVTQSPTHLIKTRGQQATLRCSPISGHTSVYWYQQALGLGLQFLLWYDEGEERNRGNFPPRFSGRQFPNYSSELNVNALELEDSALYLCASSSTGNENTEAFFGQGTRLTVV.

V gene TRBV4-3 combines with J gene TRBJ2-5, with D tentatively TRBD1 or TRBD2 (5 bases each). Germline lookup yields CDR1 LGHNA and CDR2 YSLEER. Trimming removed 0 bases at V and 5 bases at J, with 16 bases between. The length of the CDR3 is 16 residues. The CDR3 is CASSQDRRGALETQYF. The CDR3 region has the DNA TGCGCCAGCAGCCAAGATCGCCGAGGGGCTCTGGAGACCCAGTACTTC.

This rearrangement joins TRBV4-3 to TRBJ1-2, with a possible D match to TRBD1 (5 bases). CDR3 length: 15 residues. V lost 0 bases to trimming and J lost 3 bases, with 11 bases between them. Germline loops: CDR1 LGHNA, CDR2 YSLEER. The CDR3 protein is CASSQDPGGDYGYTF. CDR3 coding DNA: TGCGCCAGCAGCCAAGATCCTGGGGGGGACTATGGCTACACCTTC.

V is TRBV27 and J is TRBJ1-1; no definite D call. The V end lost 0 bases, the J end lost 3 bases, and 8 bases lay between the germline ends. CDR1 and CDR2 from the germline V gene are MNHEY and SMNVEV (reference sequence). The CDR3 has 14 amino acids. CDR3 protein: CASSLSYGDTEAFF. CDR3 in DNA: TGTGCCAGCAGTTTATCGTACGGGGACACTGAAGCTTTCTTT.

The chain employs TRBV7-9 and TRBJ2-2, with 7 nucleotides matching TRBD2. The J segment lost 1 base and the V segment lost 5 bases, leaving 13 bases of the junction unmatched. This CDR3 has 18 residues. The germline gives CDR1 SEHNR, CDR2 FQNEAQ (reference sequence). The CDR3 DNA is TGTGCCAGCAGCCCCCCCGGATCGGCTAGCGGGAACACCGGGGAGCTGTTTTTT. As protein: CASSPPGSASGNTGELFF.

The chain employs TRBV5-8 and TRBJ2-7, with D possibly called TRBD1 or TRBD2 (5 bases each). V was clipped by 4 bases and J by 2 bases, with 13 bases between them. The CDR3 length is 14 residues. The V gene's germline CDR1 is SGHTS and CDR2 YDEGEE. The CDR3 region has the DNA TGTGCCAGCAGCATCCGGGACGGAACCTACGAGCAGTACTTC. Translating gives CASSIRDGTYEQYF.

The chain couples TRBV28 to TRBJ2-7; 8 bases fit TRBD1. Germline CDR1 and CDR2: MDHEN and SYDVKM. J gave up 3 bases and V 7 bases, and 5 bases lay outside the gene matches. The CDR3 sequence is 13 residues long. The CDR3 DNA reads TGTGCCAGCACCGAGACAGGGGTCTACGAGCAGTACTTC. Residues: CASTETGVYEQYF. Full variable domain (missing parts from reference TRBV28 and TRBJ2-7): DVKVTQSSRYLVKRTGEKVFLECVQDMDHENMFWYRQDPGLGLRLIYFSYDVKMKEKGDIPEGYSVSREKKERFSLILESASTNQTSMYLCASTETGVYEQYFGPGTRLTVT.

The CDR3 loop reads CASGGGNTQYF. The CDR3 DNA is TGTGCCAGCGGGGGAGGGAATACGCAGTATTTT. The chain has TRBV28 and TRBJ2-3; 7 positions match TRBD2. After removal of 8 bases from V and 7 bases from J, the junction contained 3 bases not matched to a gene. CDR3 length: 11 amino acids. Germline V gives CDR1 MDHEN, CDR2 SYDVKM.

This clone was counted only a few times. The same CDR3 also results from other DNA sequences found in this sample. The CDR3 spells CASSVDDTEAFF. DNA for the CDR3: TGTGCCAGCAGCGTAGATGACACTGAAGCTTTCTTT. The chain joins TRBV9 to TRBJ1-1; unclear D gene. There are 12 residues in the CDR3. Germline CDR1 and CDR2: SGDLS and YYNGEE. V was trimmed by 0 bases and J by 3 bases, leaving 3 bases between them.

The J gene is TRBJ2-5, the V gene TRBV5-1; D perhaps matches TRBD2 (5 bases). V shed 4 bases and J shed 2 bases, with 12 bases lying between them. CDR1 is SGHRS and CDR2 is YFSETQ in the germline V gene. The CDR3 has 14 amino acids. The CDR3 sequence is CASSEGRGQETQYF. The CDR3 DNA follows: TGCGCCAGCAGCGAAGGACGGGGTCAAGAGACCCAGTACTTC.